The present T cell receptor (beta chain) was sequenced within a study of CD8+ T cells in alopecia areata. Overall study results and limits: Sequencing of scalp tissue also captures the resident alphabeta T cells of normal skin. An increase in clonality over normal scalp was evident in lesional scalp, especially alopecia totalis/universalis.

Comments on this clone: Its antigen is still unknown.

The CDR3 extends over 10 amino acids. Germline loops: CDR1 LNHNV, CDR2 YYDKDF (reference sequence). V lost 8 bases and J lost 8, with 9 bases in between. Extracted from the samples, RNA was reverse transcribed into cDNA to serve as the sequencing template. Data came from immunoSEQ multiplex PCR; TCRdb stores just in-frame clones and leaves some out. Altogether 150,000 or so clones are present, approximately 48% being singletons, with the ten largest covering 18%. This sample comprised CD8+ T cells sorted from blood, obtained at week 0. V gene TRBV15 combines with J gene TRBJ1-1, with TRBD1 as a possible D gene (6 bases). This clonotype was obtained from a human donor with alopecia areata. CDR3 sequence: CATGTSEAFF. The CDR3 DNA follows: TGTGCCACCGGGACATCCGAAGCTTTCTTT.